The 15 T cell receptor beta chains below come from one sample, sequenced in a study of human T cells and chemical hapten exposure. TCRdb passed the RACE reads through MiXCR, listing each CDR3 protein once. This sample has 300,000 to 400,000 distinct CDR3 sequences, with roughly 6.9% found just once. Time point noted: patch test 1, 2 weeks after DPC sensitization. Specified treatment: therapeutic diphenylcyclopropenone sensitization with weekly scalp DPC. Sequencing was performed on whole blood, taken in connection with sensitization to the hapten diphenylcyclopropenone (DPC). Every receptor here comes from a woman in her late teens or twenties with alopecia areata. Some clones in this sample may be carry-over from other donors' samples.

This clonotype was observed a few times. V is TRBV4-3 and J is TRBJ1-2; D is unresolved. Per germline, CDR1 LGHNA and CDR2 YSLEER. The CDR3 covers 14 residues. V dropped 1 base and J dropped 8 bases, with 14 bases sitting between them. Here the CDR3 DNA reads TGCGCCAGCAGCCAAGCTTGGCAGTTGGACGGCTACACCTTC. Translated, it gives CASSQAWQLDGYTF.

This clonotype has just a few counts. The chain has TRBV20-1 and TRBJ2-7, with D perhaps matching TRBD1 (6 bases). Per the germline V gene, CDR1 is DFQATT and CDR2 is SNEGSKA (reference sequence). The ends were cut back, 0 bases at V and 6 bases at J, with 21 bases in the middle. The CDR3 extends over 16 amino acids. The CDR3: CSARDRATGFDSEQYF. The CDR3 coding sequence is TGCAGTGCTAGAGATCGGGCCACAGGGTTTGATAGCGAGCAGTACTTC.

This clonotype was observed a handful of times. The chain recombines TRBV28 with TRBJ2-3; D unclear. Trimming removed 5 bases from V and 2 bases from J, with 8 bases in between. The CDR3 has 13 amino acids. Germline V gene lookup returns CDR1 MDHEN and CDR2 SYDVKM. The CDR3 nucleotides are TGTGCCAGCAGTCCGACCCACACAGATACGCAGTATTTT. This encodes CASSPTHTDTQYF. Supplemented by reference TRBV28 and TRBJ2-3, the full variable domain reads DVKVTQSSRYLVKRTGEKVFLECVQDMDHENMFWYRQDPGLGLRLIYFSYDVKMKEKGDIPEGYSVSREKKERFSLILESASTNQTSMYLCASSPTHTDTQYFGPGTRLTVL.

This clonotype came up a few times. The V call is TRBV27, the J call TRBJ1-5; possibly TRBD1 for D (6 bases). V dropped 2 bases and J dropped 2 bases, with 19 bases sitting between them. Germline V gene data show CDR1 as MNHEY and CDR2 as SMNVEV (reference sequence). CDR3 length: 18 residues. The CDR3 nucleotides read TGTGCCAGCAGTTTAAGTTGGCAGGGGAGGACCGGCAATCAGCCCCAGCATTTT. It codes for CASSLSWQGRTGNQPQHF.

This clonotype has at least ten counts. J is TRBJ1-6 and V is TRBV20-1; D uncertain. V was shortened by 4 bases and J by 0 bases, with 7 bases between the two germline ends. CDR1 and CDR2 (germline): DFQATT, SNEGSKA (reference sequence). This CDR3 is built from 14 residues. This CDR3 reads CSAKEGSYNSPLHF. The CDR3 nucleotides are TGCAGTGCTAAGGAAGGCTCCTATAATTCACCCCTCCACTTT.

This clonotype was seen only a few times. The J gene is TRBJ1-5, the V gene TRBV2, with 7 bases identical to TRBD1. Germline V gene lookup returns CDR1 SNHLY and CDR2 FYNNEI. V was clipped by 6 bases and J by 7 bases; unmatched bases: 9. The CDR3 is 14 residues long. The CDR3 region has the DNA TGTGCCAGCAGCACACAGGGGCAGGGACAGCCCCAGCATTTT. Translating gives CASSTQGQGQPQHF.

This chain links TRBV11-2 with TRBJ1-6; possible D gene TRBD1, 5 bases. The CDR3 extends over 13 amino acids. The germline CDR1 and CDR2 sequences are SGHAT and FQNNGV. The V and J ends lost 8 bases and 11 bases respectively, with 16 bases between them. DNA for the CDR3: TGTGCCAGCGAGGACATAGGGAAAGCACCCCTCCACTTT. Encoded protein: CASEDIGKAPLHF.

With respect to this clonotype: This could be a read error, since a much larger clone is one nucleotide away. The chain has TRBV6-5 and TRBJ1-5, with TRBD1 matching 7 bases. Looked up from germline, CDR1 is MNHEY and CDR2 is SVGAGI. This CDR3 is built from 13 residues. V gave up 6 bases and J gave up 4 bases; unmatched junction bases: 3. CDR3 DNA: TGTGCCAGCAGGGGACAGACTAATCAGCCCCAGCATTTT. This gives the protein CASRGQTNQPQHF.

The gene calls are TRBV4-1 and TRBJ2-1, with 14 nucleotides matching TRBD2. Trimming removed 4 bases from V and 8 bases from J; junction bases left unmatched: 4. This CDR3 has 15 residues. Germline V gene data show CDR1 as MGHRA and CDR2 as YSYEKL. The CDR3: CASSRTGLAGDEQFF. In DNA form, the CDR3 reads TGCGCCAGCAGCCGCACGGGACTAGCGGGGGATGAGCAGTTCTTC.

This clonotype was found a few times. V is TRBV5-6 and J is TRBJ2-1; 9 bases align to TRBD1. The CDR3 is 14 amino acids. Trimming at V came to 4 bases and at J to 7 bases, leaving 6 bases not matched to a gene. Germline lookup yields CDR1 SGHDT and CDR2 YYEEEE. CDR3 in amino acids: CASSDGTGRNEQFF. DNA for the CDR3: TGTGCCAGCAGCGATGGGACAGGGCGGAATGAGCAGTTCTTC.

This clonotype appeared a few times. CDR3 nucleotide sequence: TGTGCCAGCAGGACACAGGGGGTCCTGAACACTGAAGCTTTCTTT. Protein product: CASRTQGVLNTEAFF. The chain joins TRBV12-3 or TRBV12-4 to TRBJ1-1; 8 positions agree with TRBD1. V was pared by 6 bases and J by 0 bases, with 6 bases of the junction left unmatched. CDR3 length equals 15 residues.

The chain has TRBV20-1 and TRBJ1-2; D perhaps matches TRBD1 (5 bases). Trimming stripped 5 bases from V and 1 base from J, with 8 bases between. The germline gives CDR1 DFQATT, CDR2 SNEGSKA (reference sequence). The CDR3 is 12 residues long. CDR3 amino acids: CSAAGGNYGYTF. Written as DNA, the CDR3 is TGCAGTGCTGCCGGGGGTAACTATGGCTACACCTTC.

The table lists this clonotype with a few counts. The V gene is TRBV20-1, the J gene TRBJ2-3; 7 bases are a match to TRBD2. The germline V gene has CDR1 DFQATT and CDR2 SNEGSKA (reference sequence). The CDR3 sequence is 15 residues long. The V gene end was trimmed by 1 base and the J gene end by 1 base; junction bases not matched to a gene: 5. This CDR3 reads CSARVAGVGTDTQYF. The CDR3 nucleotides read TGCAGTGCTAGAGTCGCGGGGGTAGGCACAGATACGCAGTATTTT.

There are many counts of this clonotype. J is TRBJ2-7 and V is TRBV6-5; TRBD2 aligns across 7 bases. The CDR3 spans 15 residues. Germline values: CDR1 MNHEY, CDR2 SVGAGI. Trimming at V came to 2 bases and at J to 4 bases, leaving 8 bases not matched to a gene. The CDR3 is CASSYLAVGGYEQYF. The CDR3 region has the DNA TGTGCCAGCAGTTACCTCGCTGTGGGGGGGTACGAGCAGTACTTC.

This clonotype has a handful of counts. This sequence joins TRBV29-1 and TRBJ1-2; weak D call: TRBD1 (6 bases). V dropped 6 bases and J dropped 2 bases, with 7 bases sitting between them. Germline CDR1 SQVTM, CDR2 ANQGSEA. This CDR3 is 11 amino acids long. The CDR3 is CSVGQNYGYTF. For the CDR3, the DNA is TGCAGCGTCGGACAGAACTATGGCTACACCTTC.